These T cell receptor beta chains were read from a single sample in a study of T cell responses to AZD1222 COVID-19 vaccine. This table comes from immunoSEQ multiplex PCR, and its TCRdb copy is limited to in-frame clones, with some not included. This table has more than 95,000 clones, more than 80% appearing once. The sequencing used peripheral blood, collected on day 0 of AZD1222 vaccination. Every receptor here comes from an adult in good health. The CDR3 runs from the conserved cysteine through the conserved F or W. D genes are given only for firm matches. Not all rows give a size; the values are once, few, many and, for expanded clones, a class.

V	size	J	D	DNA	CDR3
TRBV28	.	TRBJ1-1	.	TGTGCCAGCAGTCCCACGAACACTGAAGCTTTCTTT	CASSPTNTEAFF
TRBV7-7	.	TRBJ2-1	.	TGTGCTAGCAGCTTAGCACAGACGGGGACCTACAATGAGCAGTTCTTC	CASSLAQTGTYNEQFF
TRBV3-1/TRBV3-2	.	TRBJ2-7	TRBD2	TGTGCCAGCAGCCAGGGGCTAGCGGGAAGCTACGAGCAGTACTTC	CASSQGLAGSYEQYF
TRBV10-3	.	TRBJ1-1	TRBD1	TGTGCCACTCAAAGACAGGGTCCGGGCACTGAAGCTTTCTTT	CATQRQGPGTEAFF
TRBV7-2	.	TRBJ1-2	.	TGTGCCAGCAGTGACAACCCAAGGGGCACTAGGGGCTACACCTTC	CASSDNPRGTRGYTF
TRBV11-2	.	TRBJ1-1	.	TGTGCCAGCAGCCGGTCGGGGATAGGGGGGAACACTGAAGCTTTCTTT	CASSRSGIGGNTEAFF
TRBV7-6	.	TRBJ2-7	.	TGTGCCAGCAGCTTACTTGAGTATAGCTCCTACGAGCAGTACTTC	CASSLLEYSSYEQYF
TRBV6-2/TRBV6-3	.	TRBJ1-1	.	TGTGCCAGCAGCCGAACCGGGGGGCACACTGAAGCTTTCTTT	CASSRTGGHTEAFF
TRBV3-1/TRBV3-2	few	TRBJ1-1	TRBD1	TGTGCCAGCAGCCATTGGACAGGCCTGGCGGAGAACACTGAAGCTTTCTTT	CASSHWTGLAENTEAFF
TRBV11-3	.	TRBJ2-7	TRBD2	TGTGCCAGCAGCTTGGGTGAGGCTAGCGGTAATGACGAGCAGTACTTC	CASSLGEASGNDEQYF
TRBV10-3	.	TRBJ2-1	.	TGTGCCATCAGTGAGTCGCTAGCCTCGGATGAGCAGTTCTTC	CAISESLASDEQFF
TRBV4-3	.	TRBJ2-7	TRBD1	TGCGCCAGCAGCCCCGCCGAACAGGGGGGCGAGCAGTACTTC	CASSPAEQGGEQYF
TRBV6-5	.	TRBJ1-1	TRBD1	TGTGCCAGCAGGTCGACAGGGAGCACTGAAGCTTTCTTT	CASRSTGSTEAFF
TRBV4-1	.	TRBJ2-7	.	TGCGCCAGCAGCCAGGCCGTTCCTTCTTACGAGCAGTACTTC	CASSQAVPSYEQYF
TRBV15	.	TRBJ1-1	.	TGTGCCACCAGCTCGCTTCGGGGAGGGCCCACTGAAGCTTTCTTT	CATSSLRGGPTEAFF
TRBV11-3	.	TRBJ1-4	TRBD1	TGTGCCAGCAGCCGAAGTACCGGGACAGATAATGAAAAACTGTTTTTT	CASSRSTGTDNEKLFF
TRBV6-5	.	TRBJ2-1	.	TGTGCCAGCAGTAGGGCCGACAATGAGCAGTTCTTC	CASSRADNEQFF
TRBV5-1	.	TRBJ1-5	.	TGCGCCAGCAGCTCGGGGACTCCTCAAGAGCCCCAGCATTTT	CASSSGTPQEPQHF
TRBV18	.	TRBJ2-5	TRBD2	TGTGCCAGCTCACCCGGGCGGGAGGTAGAAGAGACCCAGTACTTC	CASSPGREVEETQYF
TRBV7-9	.	TRBJ1-1	TRBD1	TGTGCCAGCAGCTTATCAGGGGGCGGGTCTGAAGCTTTCTTT	CASSLSGGGSEAFF
TRBV11-3	.	TRBJ1-1	.	TGTGCCAGCAGCCGGGACGGCGAAGCTTTCTTT	CASSRDGEAFF
TRBV9	.	TRBJ2-1	TRBD2	TGTGCCAGCAGCGTTTTTCCGGGACTAGCCGATGAGCAGTTCTTC	CASSVFPGLADEQFF
TRBV5-6	few	TRBJ2-1	.	TGTGCCAGCAGCCCATATAGAGATCAGGGAGAGCAGTTCTTC	CASSPYRDQGEQFF
TRBV7-9	.	TRBJ1-1	.	TGTGCCAGCAGCTTAGATAGCACTGAAGCTTTCTTT	CASSLDSTEAFF
TRBV2	.	TRBJ1-1	TRBD1	TGTGCCAGCAGTGTGACAGGGGGGACTGAAGCTTTCTTT	CASSVTGGTEAFF
TRBV19	.	TRBJ2-7	.	TGTGCCAGTAGTATAGTTGAGGCAGGGGCTTCCGAGCAGTACTTC	CASSIVEAGASEQYF
TRBV19	.	TRBJ1-1	TRBD1	TGTGCCAGCCAGACCGGGACAGGGCTACGTAACACTGAAGCTTTCTTT	CASQTGTGLRNTEAFF
TRBV29-1	.	TRBJ1-1	TRBD1	TGCAGCGTGGAAACAGGGGTCACTGAAGCTTTCTTT	CSVETGVTEAFF
TRBV27	.	TRBJ2-1	TRBD2	TGTGCCAGCAGCTTTTCCGGGGGGGGCGCCAATGAGCAGTTCTTC	CASSFSGGGANEQFF
TRBV24-1	.	TRBJ2-7	.	TGTGCCACCAGTGATGCAGGGAAGGTATACGAGCAGTACTTC	CATSDAGKVYEQYF
TRBV3-1/TRBV3-2	few	TRBJ1-5	.	TGTGCCAGCAGCTTCACAGCTATCAATCAGCCCCAGCATTTT	CASSFTAINQPQHF
TRBV4-3	.	TRBJ2-7	TRBD1	TGCGCCAGCAGCCCGGGACAGGGAACGGGCGAGCAGTACTTC	CASSPGQGTGEQYF
TRBV9	few	TRBJ2-7	TRBD2	TGTGCCAGCAGCGGACTAGCGAACTCCTACGAGCAGTACTTC	CASSGLANSYEQYF
TRBV28	.	TRBJ1-2	.	TGTGCCAGCAGTTTCAGCGCTGGGTATGGCTACACCTTC	CASSFSAGYGYTF
TRBV9	.	TRBJ2-6	.	TGTGCCAGCAGCGTCCATCGAAGCTCTGGGGCCAACGTCCTGACTTTC	CASSVHRSSGANVLTF
TRBV5-6	.	TRBJ2-7	.	TGTGCCAGCGGCCGGGACTTAATCTCCTACGAGCAGTACTTC	CASGRDLISYEQYF
TRBV16	.	TRBJ1-5	.	TGTGCCAGCAGCCAACGGAGTATAGGCAATCAGCCCCAGCATTTT	CASSQRSIGNQPQHF
TRBV3-1/TRBV3-2	.	TRBJ1-2	.	TGTGCCAGCAGCCAAGCTCCGGAGGTGGGTGGCTACACCTTC	CASSQAPEVGGYTF
TRBV5-3	once	TRBJ2-2	TRBD1	TGTGCCAGAAGAAGGACAGGACACACCGGGGAGCTGTTTTTT	CARRRTGHTGELFF
TRBV4-1	.	TRBJ1-3	.	TGCGCCAGCAGCCAAGACCGGGGCCGCGGAAAACCTGGAAACACCATATATTTT	CASSQDRGRGKPGNTIYF
TRBV11-1	.	TRBJ2-1	.	TGTGCCAGCAGCCCGGACCCAGACAATGAGCAGTTCTTC	CASSPDPDNEQFF
TRBV11-3	once	TRBJ1-1	.	TGTGCCAGCAGCTTAGGGATGAACACTGAAGCTTTCTTT	CASSLGMNTEAFF
TRBV27	.	TRBJ1-2	TRBD1	TGTGCCAGCAGTTCGAATCCGGGACAGGGCGTTTGGGACTATGGCTACACCTTC	CASSSNPGQGVWDYGYTF
TRBV14	.	TRBJ2-1	TRBD2	TGTGCCAGCAGCCATATAGCGGGAGGGCCTGGGGATGAGCAGTTCTTC	CASSHIAGGPGDEQFF
TRBV9	.	TRBJ2-2	.	TGTGCCAGCAGCACCAACGGGGGATTCGGGGAGCTGTTTTTT	CASSTNGGFGELFF